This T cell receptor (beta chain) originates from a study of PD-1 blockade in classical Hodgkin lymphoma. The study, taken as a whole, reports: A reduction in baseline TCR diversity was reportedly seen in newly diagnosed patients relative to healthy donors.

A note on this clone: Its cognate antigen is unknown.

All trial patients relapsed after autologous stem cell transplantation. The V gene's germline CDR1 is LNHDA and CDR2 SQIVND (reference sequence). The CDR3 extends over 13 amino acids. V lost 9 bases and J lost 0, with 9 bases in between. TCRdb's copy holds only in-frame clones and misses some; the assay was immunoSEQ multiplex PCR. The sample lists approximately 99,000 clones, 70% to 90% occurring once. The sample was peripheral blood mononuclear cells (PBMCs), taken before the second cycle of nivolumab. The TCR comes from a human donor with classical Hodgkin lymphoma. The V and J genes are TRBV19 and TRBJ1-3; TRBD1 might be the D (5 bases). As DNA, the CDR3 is TGTGCCAGCAGACAGAGCTCTGGAAACACCATATATTTT. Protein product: CASRQSSGNTIYF.